These 27 T cell receptor beta chains came from one sample sequenced in a study of blood T cell repertoires in COVID-19. The repertoire was sequenced with immunoSEQ multiplex PCR; TCRdb's copy has only in-frame clones and lacks some. The data contain around 210,000 clones, over 75% of them singletons. Sequencing was carried out using peripheral blood. The receptors come from a man aged 45-60 years with COVID-19, enrolled during active disease.

V usage is TRBV6-4 and J usage is TRBJ2-1, with 8 nucleotides matching TRBD2. V trimming: 5 bases; J trimming: 9 bases; junction bases outside the gene matches: 21. The CDR3 length is 18 residues. Germline CDR1 MRHNA, CDR2 SNTAGT. CDR3 coding DNA: TGTGCCAGCAGTCCCGGCGGGGGATCGGGGGGGGATCTAGGTGAGCAGTTCTTC. Protein: CASSPGGGSGGDLGEQFF.

This chain connects TRBV6-5 to TRBJ1-6; TRBD1 matches at 8 bases. CDR3 length: 15 residues. Trimming removed 6 bases from V and 5 bases from J; junction bases left unmatched: 6. The germline gives CDR1 MNHEY, CDR2 SVGAGI. CDR3 coding DNA: TGTGCCAGCAGGAGCCAGGGGGCAGATAATTCACCCCTCCACTTT. Translation gives CASRSQGADNSPLHF.

The rearrangement uses TRBV6-6 and TRBJ2-1, with D perhaps matching TRBD2 (6 bases). Trimming took off 8 bases at V and 6 bases at J, with 20 bases between the two ends. Germline lookup yields CDR1 MNHNY and CDR2 SVGAGI (reference sequence). The CDR3 contains 15 residues. CDR3 in amino acids: CASLFRLDLLNEQFF. The CDR3 DNA follows: TGTGCCAGCCTTTTCAGACTAGATCTACTCAATGAGCAGTTCTTC.

V usage is TRBV6-2 or TRBV6-3 and J usage is TRBJ1-1; no clear D gene. Germline V gives CDR1 MNHEY, CDR2 SVGEGT. CDR3 length equals 14 residues. V shed 6 bases and J shed 0 bases, with 11 bases lying between them. The CDR3, as DNA: TGTGCCAGCAGCCCAGAGTTATTGAACACTGAAGCTTTCTTT. Translating it yields CASSPELLNTEAFF.

This clone is a singleton in its sample. The chain uses TRBV2 and TRBJ2-1, with 9 positions matching TRBD2. Trimming cost V 7 bases and J 1 base; bases outside gene matches: 11. Germline V gives CDR1 SNHLY, CDR2 FYNNEI. The CDR3 runs to 17 residues. This CDR3 is CASKKRLAENSYNEQFF. CDR3 coding DNA: TGTGCCAGCAAGAAAAGACTAGCGGAAAATTCCTACAATGAGCAGTTCTTC. Complete variable domain (other parts from reference TRBV2 and TRBJ2-1): EPEVTQTPSHQVTQMGQEVILRCVPISNHLYFYWYRQILGQKVEFLVSFYNNEISEKSEIFDDQFSVERPDGSNFTLKIRSTKLEDSAMYFCASKKRLAENSYNEQFFGPGTRLTVL.

This clone ranks as medium-sized. This rearrangement joins TRBV5-1 to TRBJ2-1; perhaps TRBD2 as D (6 bases). Germline CDR1 and CDR2: SGHRS and YFSETQ. The V end was cut by 1 base, the J end by 8 bases, with 16 bases between. The CDR3 sequence is 15 residues long. CDR3 coding DNA: TGCGCCAGCAGCTTGTTACTGGACTACTCTGATGAGCAGTTCTTC. It is translated as CASSLLLDYSDEQFF.

V and J are TRBV5-4 and TRBJ2-5, with D perhaps TRBD1 (6 bases). Trimming removed 4 bases at V and 2 bases at J, with 12 bases between. This CDR3 region has 14 residues. Germline CDR1 is SGHNT and CDR2 is YYREEE (reference sequence). In nucleotides, the CDR3 is TGTGCCAGCAGCAGCACAGGGCGACAAGAGACCCAGTACTTC. Its protein is CASSSTGRQETQYF.

Details on this clone: The same CDR3 can be traced to other DNA sequences in this sample. J is TRBJ1-2 and V is TRBV2; 8 bases match TRBD1. This CDR3 is 16 amino acids long. The germline gives CDR1 SNHLY, CDR2 FYNNEI. The V and J ends lost 1 base and 4 bases, in that order; junction bases with no gene match: 8. The CDR3 DNA is TGTGCCAGCAGTGAAGTCGGGCAGGGGGCGAGCTATGGCTACACCTTC. This sequence encodes CASSEVGQGASYGYTF.

The V gene is TRBV30, the J gene TRBJ2-3; the match to TRBD2 covers 16 bases. Per the germline V gene, CDR1 is GTSNPN and CDR2 is SVGIG (reference sequence). The ends lost 0 bases at V and 0 bases at J; junction bases unmatched: 6. The CDR3 runs 19 residues. CDR3 DNA sequence: TGTGCCTGGAGTGTGGGACTAGCGGGAGGGCCAACCAGCACAGATACGCAGTATTTT. This codes for CAWSVGLAGGPTSTDTQYF.

The chain is built from TRBV6-2 or TRBV6-3 and TRBJ1-5; D is uncertain. Trimming stripped 0 bases from V and 4 bases from J, with 13 bases between. Looked up from germline, CDR1 is MNHEY and CDR2 is SVGEGT. The CDR3 loop spans 16 amino acids. The CDR3 is CASSYSMIGPNQPQHF. The CDR3 nucleotides are TGTGCCAGCAGTTACTCGATGATTGGGCCGAATCAGCCCCAGCATTTT.

This chain joins TRBV28 and TRBJ1-5; weak D call: TRBD1 (6 bases). The length of the CDR3 is 15 residues. Trimming removed 7 bases from V and 4 bases from J, with 17 bases in between. The germline CDR1 and CDR2 sequences are MDHEN and SYDVKM. The CDR3 nucleotides read TGTGCCAGCACGGGTCGGACAGTAGCAAATCAGCCCCAGCATTTT. Its protein is CASTGRTVANQPQHF.

The rearrangement uses TRBV19 and TRBJ2-3; TRBD1 matches at 7 bases. Germline V CDR1 and CDR2: LNHDA, SQIVND (reference sequence). Trimming took 5 bases from V and 6 from J; bases not matched to a gene: 2. The CDR3 has 12 residues. The CDR3 DNA reads as TGTGCCAGTAGTGACAGGGCGGATACGCAGTATTTT. Its protein product is CASSDRADTQYF.

The chain is built from TRBV5-8 and TRBJ1-2; the D is unclear. Looked up from germline, CDR1 is SGHTS and CDR2 is YDEGEE. CDR3 length: 12 amino acids. The V end lost 4 bases, the J end lost 5 bases, and 9 bases lay between the germline ends. CDR3 coding DNA: TGTGCCAGCAGCCCGGACTTATATGGCTACACCTTC. Its translation is CASSPDLYGYTF. The full variable domain, completed using reference TRBV5-8 and TRBJ1-2, is EAGVTQSPTHLIKTRGQQATLRCSPISGHTSVYWYQQALGLGLQFLLWYDEGEERNRGNFPPRFSGRQFPNYSSELNVNALELEDSALYLCASSPDLYGYTFGSGTRLTVV.

The chain has TRBV11-2 and TRBJ2-7; D not certain. Looked up from germline, CDR1 is SGHAT and CDR2 is FQNNGV. The CDR3 extends over 12 amino acids. The germline V and J ends were trimmed by 0 bases and 2 bases, with 2 bases remaining between them. CDR3 coding DNA: TGTGCCAGCAGCTTAGACACCTACGAGCAGTACTTC. Amino acid sequence: CASSLDTYEQYF.

V is TRBV7-7 and J is TRBJ2-1; D unclear. The CDR3 extends over 15 amino acids. Trimming took 5 bases from V and 0 from J, leaving 11 bases between them. Germline V CDR1 and CDR2: SSHAT, FNYEAQ (reference sequence). CDR3 nucleotides: TGTGCCAGCAGCCCCGACATGGACTCCTACAATGAGCAGTTCTTC. Translating it yields CASSPDMDSYNEQFF.

The genes are TRBV5-6 and TRBJ1-1; maybe TRBD1 (5 bases). V lost 4 bases and J lost 4, with 14 bases in between. Germline assignment: CDR1 SGHDT and CDR2 YYEEEE. The CDR3 consists of 14 residues. CDR3: CASSLGDWGTEAFF. The CDR3 coding sequence is TGTGCCAGCAGCCTAGGGGACTGGGGCACTGAAGCTTTCTTT.

The V and J genes are TRBV11-2 and TRBJ1-4; 7 bases line up with TRBD1. The CDR3 length is 16 residues. J lost 7 bases, V lost 4 bases, and 12 bases had no gene match. Germline-derived CDR1 and CDR2 are SGHAT and FQNNGV. CDR3 coding DNA: TGTGCCAGCAGCTCCACCACAGGGGCAGTCGGTGAAAAACTGTTTTTT. As protein: CASSSTTGAVGEKLFF.

This chain connects TRBV6-5 to TRBJ1-2; 8 bases match TRBD1. CDR3 length equals 13 residues. Germline CDR1 and CDR2: MNHEY and SVGAGI. V gave up 11 bases and J gave up 6 bases; unmatched junction bases: 11. The CDR3 nucleotides read TGTGCCGCAGAAAGACAGGGGAAGGATGGCTACACCTTC. Protein product: CAAERQGKDGYTF.

The chain joins TRBV7-2 to TRBJ1-2; 8 bases fit TRBD1. Germline V lookup: CDR1 SGHTA, CDR2 FQGNSA. Unmatched junction bases numbered 10, after V lost 3 bases and J lost 4 bases. The CDR3 contains 16 residues. CDR3 bases: TGTGCCAGCAGCTTGACGGACAGGGCTTTTGGCTATGGCTACACCTTC. Protein product: CASSLTDRAFGYGYTF.

Comment on this clone: The junction departs from the called germline gene at one end, perhaps through a read error. This chain joins TRBV6-6 and TRBJ2-4, with 9 bases fitting TRBD2. Germline lookup yields CDR1 MNHNY and CDR2 SVGAGI (reference sequence). This CDR3 is built from 13 residues. The CDR3 loop reads CASIPLEREAMVF. The CDR3 DNA reads as TGTGCCAGTATCCCCTTGGAGCGGGAGGCCATGGTTTTC.

V is TRBV18 and J is TRBJ2-5; 8 bases are shared with TRBD2. J was trimmed by 5 bases and V by 1 base; bases with no gene match: 12. The CDR3 spans 17 residues. Germline lookup yields CDR1 KGHSH and CDR2 LQKENI. The CDR3 bases are TGTGCCAGCTCACCACGGGGTGTTGCGGGAGGAATGGAGACCCAGTACTTC. This translates into CASSPRGVAGGMETQYF.

The gene calls are TRBV30 and TRBJ1-1; 9 bases line up with TRBD1. Germline V gene data show CDR1 as GTSNPN and CDR2 as SVGIG (reference sequence). This CDR3 has 14 amino acids. Germline trimming cut 5 bases from V and 6 bases from J; bases unmatched to any gene: 10. CDR3 sequence: CAWVTGGILAEAFF. The DNA of the CDR3 is TGTGCCTGGGTGACAGGGGGGATTCTGGCTGAAGCTTTCTTT. Full variable domain (rest looked up from reference TRBV30 and TRBJ1-1): SQTIHQWPATLVQPVGSPLSLECTVEGTSNPNLYWYRQAAGRGLQLLFYSVGIGQISSEVPQNLSASRPQDRQFILSSKKLLLSDSGFYLCAWVTGGILAEAFFGQGTRLTVV.

The chain links TRBV5-1 to TRBJ1-1; 9 bases map to TRBD1. This CDR3 has 17 amino acids. Per germline, CDR1 SGHRS and CDR2 YFSETQ. The trim removed 9 bases at V and 2 bases at J, leaving 17 bases unmatched. The chain's CDR3 is CAIVRGGQGKPNTEAFF. The CDR3 DNA sequence: TGCGCCATCGTCCGAGGGGGACAGGGAAAACCTAACACTGAAGCTTTCTTT.

The chain combines TRBV5-5 with TRBJ2-7; a weak D match, TRBD2 (6 bases). The V end lost 0 bases, the J end lost 0 bases, and 7 bases lay between the germline ends. The CDR3 has 14 residues. Germline values: CDR1 SGHKS, CDR2 YYEKEE (reference sequence). The CDR3 DNA sequence: TGTGCCAGCAGCTTGGTGACTAGCTCCTACGAGCAGTACTTC. Encoded protein: CASSLVTSSYEQYF.

This clone was counted between two and nine times. The rearrangement joins TRBV28 to TRBJ2-2; 12 bases line up with TRBD2. Germline-derived CDR1 and CDR2 are MDHEN and SYDVKM. J gave up 3 bases and V 7 bases, and 6 bases lay outside the gene matches. The length of the CDR3 is 16 residues. CDR3: CASTPPSGGDTGELFF. DNA for the CDR3: TGTGCCAGCACGCCTCCTAGCGGGGGGGACACCGGGGAGCTGTTTTTT.

The J gene is TRBJ1-4, the V gene TRBV9; unclear D gene. CDR1 and CDR2 from the germline V gene are SGDLS and YYNGEE. The CDR3 totals 14 residues. The ends were cut back, 0 bases at V and 0 bases at J, with 3 bases in the middle. The CDR3 region has the DNA TGTGCCAGCAGCGTAGCTGCAACTAATGAAAAACTGTTTTTT. It yields the protein CASSVAATNEKLFF.

CDR3: CASSPDRGEAFF. The DNA of the CDR3 is TGTGCCAGCTCACCGGACAGGGGTGAAGCTTTCTTT. This rearrangement joins TRBV18 to TRBJ1-1; 9 bases map to TRBD1. Trimming took 3 bases from V and 7 from J; bases not matched to a gene: 0. Germline values: CDR1 KGHSH, CDR2 LQKENI. There are 12 residues in the CDR3.